Listed here are 22 T cell receptor beta chains from one sample, sequenced in a study of tissue T cells after allogeneic stem cell transplantation. This table comes from immunoSEQ multiplex PCR, and its TCRdb copy is limited to in-frame clones, with some not included. The top ten clones hold about 15% of a sample with thousands of clones, roughly three quarters of them seen once. Sequencing was performed on skin, taken at autopsy. The receptors were sampled from a male patient of 60 years or more with steroid-refractory graft-versus-host disease after an allogeneic stem cell transplant. Some T cells may have originated in the graft donor.

The rearrangement uses TRBV4-1 and TRBJ2-3; 7 positions agree with TRBD2. Germline CDR1 and CDR2: MGHRA and YSYEKL. This CDR3 is 15 amino acids long. V dropped 4 bases and J dropped 2; count of bases not matched to a gene: 6. The CDR3 coding sequence is TGCGCCAGCAGCCCACCGCGGGGGAACACAGATACGCAGTATTTT. As protein: CASSPPRGNTDTQYF.

The rearrangement joins TRBV19 to TRBJ1-1, with TRBD1 matching over 7 bases. V trimming: 9 bases; J trimming: 1 base; junction bases outside the gene matches: 5. The CDR3 runs 13 residues. Germline V gives CDR1 LNHDA, CDR2 SQIVND (reference sequence). Written as DNA, the CDR3 is TGTGCCAGCGGCGGGACAGCGAACACTGAAGCTTTCTTT. Translating gives CASGGTANTEAFF.

This sequence joins TRBV5-5 and TRBJ2-1, with D possibly matching TRBD2 (5 bases). The V and J ends lost 2 bases and 7 bases respectively, with 16 bases between them. CDR3 length: 15 residues. CDR1 is SGHKS, CDR2 YYEKEE, per germline (reference sequence). CDR3: CASSFRSRVLNEQFF. The CDR3 DNA sequence: TGTGCCAGCAGCTTCAGGTCGAGGGTCCTTAATGAGCAGTTCTTC.

CDR3 sequence reads: CASSQDSSGGIGGELFF. In DNA, the CDR3 is TGCGCCAGCAGCCAAGATAGTAGCGGGGGGATCGGCGGGGAGCTGTTTTTT. J is TRBJ2-2 and V is TRBV4-3, with 10 nucleotides matching TRBD2. Germline V gives CDR1 LGHNA, CDR2 YSLEER. The CDR3 totals 17 residues. The J segment lost 7 bases and the V segment lost 0 bases, leaving 8 bases of the junction unmatched.

This clone was picked up one time. The V and J genes are TRBV4-1 and TRBJ2-7; D gene unclear. V dropped 0 bases and J dropped 2 bases, with 8 bases sitting between them. The CDR3 runs to 14 residues. The germline V gene has CDR1 MGHRA and CDR2 YSYEKL. The CDR3: CASSQESGPYEQYF. CDR3 coding DNA: TGCGCCAGCAGCCAAGAGTCCGGACCCTACGAGCAGTACTTC.

The chain employs TRBV29-1 and TRBJ2-5, with D unclear. The CDR3 extends over 13 amino acids. Trimming pared 1 base from V and 4 bases from J, leaving 10 bases between. CDR1 is SQVTM and CDR2 is ANQGSEA in the germline V gene. The chain's CDR3 is CSVEGGELETQYF. The CDR3 coding sequence is TGCAGCGTTGAAGGGGGTGAGCTAGAGACCCAGTACTTC.

The chain has TRBV6-5 and TRBJ1-4; no clear D gene. Trimming removed 5 bases at V and 5 bases at J, with 9 bases between. Germline CDR1 reads MNHEY; CDR2 reads SVGAGI. This CDR3 has 13 amino acids. The CDR3 coding sequence is TGTGCCAGCAGTCCCGAGGGAAATGAAAAACTGTTTTTT. It is translated as CASSPEGNEKLFF.

The J gene is TRBJ1-1, the V gene TRBV6-5; D unresolved. V lost 9 bases to trimming and J lost 6 bases, with 23 bases between them. The CDR3 sequence is 15 residues long. The germline V gene encodes CDR1 MNHEY and CDR2 SVGAGI. CDR3 bases: TGTGCCAGTACTTCTCTCGGCCCGACGTACCCTGAAGCTTTCTTT. Its protein product is CASTSLGPTYPEAFF.

The chain employs TRBV7-9 and TRBJ2-2; 7 bases are a match to TRBD1. Trimming took 5 bases from V and 0 from J; bases not matched to a gene: 6. The CDR3 spans 16 residues. The V gene's germline CDR1 is SEHNR and CDR2 FQNEAQ (reference sequence). The CDR3 DNA reads as TGTGCCAGCAGCATAGAACAGGGGCCGAACACCGGGGAGCTGTTTTTT. Its protein product is CASSIEQGPNTGELFF.

The genes are TRBV4-3 and TRBJ2-3; TRBD2 aligns across 8 bases. This CDR3 spans 16 amino acids. J gave up 4 bases and V 0 bases, and 6 bases lay outside the gene matches. Germline lookup yields CDR1 LGHNA and CDR2 YSLEER. Here the CDR3 DNA reads TGCGCCAGCAGCCAAGAATCGGGACTAGAGGCAGATACGCAGTATTTT. Its protein product is CASSQESGLEADTQYF.

The chain uses TRBV5-1 and TRBJ2-3, with TRBD2 identical over 9 bases. After removal of 4 bases from V and 2 bases from J, the junction contained 11 bases not matched to a gene. Per germline, CDR1 SGHRS and CDR2 YFSETQ. This CDR3 is built from 17 residues. The CDR3 region is CASSGGAGGHDTDTQYF. The DNA of the CDR3 is TGCGCCAGCAGCGGCGGGGCGGGGGGGCATGACACAGATACGCAGTATTTT. Looking up the rest from reference TRBV5-1 and TRBJ2-3 gives the full variable domain: KAGVTQTPRYLIKTRGQQVTLSCSPISGHRSVSWYQQTPGQGLQFLFEYFSETQRNKGNFPGRFSGRQFSNSRSEMNVSTLELGDSALYLCASSGGAGGHDTDTQYFGPGTRLTVL.

This clone was picked up a small number of times. V is TRBV30 and J is TRBJ2-7; 13 bases map to TRBD2. V gave up 1 base and J gave up 4 bases; unmatched junction bases: 7. The CDR3 totals 16 residues. The germline gives CDR1 GTSNPN, CDR2 SVGIG (reference sequence). CDR3 bases: TGTGCCTGGAGTGGAATCTCGGGACTAGCGGGGTACGAGCAGTACTTC. Protein product: CAWSGISGLAGYEQYF.

The chain carries TRBV15 and TRBJ2-2; TRBD2 matches 10 bases. The germline V gene encodes CDR1 LNHNV and CDR2 YYDKDF (reference sequence). Trimming at V came to 0 bases and at J to 0 bases, leaving 4 bases not matched to a gene. This CDR3 spans 18 amino acids. The CDR3 nucleotides are TGTGCCACCAGCAGAGAAGGACTAGCGGAGACGAACACCGGGGAGCTGTTTTTT. Encoded protein: CATSREGLAETNTGELFF. The full variable domain, in which reference TRBV15 and TRBJ2-2 provide the parts outside the CDR3, is DAMVIQNPRYQVTQFGKPVTLSCSQTLNHNVMYWYQQKSSQAPKLLFHYYDKDFNNEADTPDNFQSRRPNTSFCFLDIRSPGLGDTAMYLCATSREGLAETNTGELFFGEGSRLTVL.

This clone was detected only a few times. The rearrangement joins TRBV6-5 to TRBJ1-1; maybe TRBD1 (6 bases). CDR1 MNHEY and CDR2 SVGAGI come from the germline V gene. V was trimmed by 6 bases and J by 0 bases, leaving 11 bases between them. The CDR3 totals 14 residues. CDR3 sequence reads: CASRETGLNTEAFF. In nucleotides, the CDR3 is TGTGCCAGCAGAGAGACAGGCCTGAACACTGAAGCTTTCTTT.

The V gene is TRBV9, the J gene TRBJ2-7; the match to TRBD1 covers 8 bases. The V gene end was trimmed by 4 bases and the J gene end by 2 bases; junction bases not matched to a gene: 5. Germline values: CDR1 SGDLS, CDR2 YYNGEE. The CDR3 loop spans 14 amino acids. The CDR3 nucleotides read TGTGCCAGCAGCCCTGGACAGGGACCCTACGAGCAGTACTTC. It yields the protein CASSPGQGPYEQYF. The full variable domain, in which reference TRBV9 and TRBJ2-7 provide the parts outside the CDR3, is DSGVTQTPKHLITATGQRVTLRCSPRSGDLSVYWYQQSLDQGLQFLIQYYNGEERAKGNILERFSAQQFPDLHSELNLSSLELGDSALYFCASSPGQGPYEQYFGPGTRLTVT.

CDR3 bases: TGTGCCAGCAGCTCGTTCCGGGAGCGGGCCAAAAACATTCAGTACTTC. Its protein product is CASSSFRERAKNIQYF. The chain uses TRBV7-9 and TRBJ2-4, with D possibly being TRBD2 (6 bases). V was cut by 4 bases and J by 1 base, with 14 bases left in between. From germline, CDR1 is SEHNR and CDR2 FQNEAQ (reference sequence). CDR3 length: 16 residues.

V is TRBV29-1 and J is TRBJ2-4, with 11 bases identical to TRBD1. Germline lookup yields CDR1 SQVTM and CDR2 ANQGSEA. The CDR3 loop spans 13 amino acids. J was trimmed by 9 bases and V by 4 bases; bases with no gene match: 5. Here the CDR3 DNA reads TGCAGCGTTGGCCCCGGGACAGGGGGCATTCAGTACTTC. Residues: CSVGPGTGGIQYF.

The V call is TRBV29-1, the J call TRBJ1-2; possibly TRBD1 for D (6 bases). CDR1 and CDR2 (germline): SQVTM, ANQGSEA. The CDR3 consists of 13 residues. Between the trimmed V and J ends, which lost 4 bases and 4 bases, there was a span of 13 bases. The CDR3 sequence is CSVVLDSLYGYTF. As DNA, the CDR3 is TGCAGCGTTGTGTTGGACAGCCTCTATGGCTACACCTTC.

The chain recombines TRBV3-1 (or the pseudogene TRBV3-2) with TRBJ2-2; 14 nucleotides match TRBD2. Germline V gene lookup returns CDR1 LGHDT and CDR2 YNNKEL (reference sequence). V lost 1 base, J lost 4 bases, and 8 bases stayed unmatched. This CDR3 region has 19 residues. CDR3 nucleotides: TGTGCCAGCAGCCAAGTGACTAGCGGGGGGGCCGTCGTCACCGGGGAGCTGTTTTTT. This sequence encodes CASSQVTSGGAVVTGELFF.

The chain joins TRBV7-9 to TRBJ2-7, with 8 positions matching TRBD2. The CDR3 extends over 14 amino acids. V shed 5 bases and J 3 bases; nucleotides not matched to a gene: 6. Per germline, CDR1 SEHNR and CDR2 FQNEAQ (reference sequence). CDR3 DNA: TGTGCCAGCAGCCAAGGGGGACTAGACTACGAGCAGTACTTC. Its translation is CASSQGGLDYEQYF.

Of note for this clone: Other DNA sequences in the same sample also yield this CDR3. The V and J genes are TRBV24-1 and TRBJ2-3, with 12 bases aligning to TRBD1. This CDR3 has 16 amino acids. Germline V gene data show CDR1 as KGHDR and CDR2 as SFDVKD. V dropped 4 bases and J dropped 3; count of bases not matched to a gene: 4. The CDR3 DNA follows: TGTGCCACCAGTGACCTGGGACAGGGGGCGACAGATACGCAGTATTTT. Encoded protein: CATSDLGQGATDTQYF.

This clone has only one observation. V gene TRBV6-2 or TRBV6-3 combines with J gene TRBJ2-1; possibly TRBD2 for D (5 bases). The CDR3 extends over 15 amino acids. Germline V gene data show CDR1 as MNHEY and CDR2 as SVGEGT. V lost 2 bases and J lost 6, with 14 bases in between. The CDR3 sequence: CASSYQSGRGNEQFF. The CDR3 DNA reads TGTGCCAGCAGTTACCAATCAGGCCGGGGCAATGAGCAGTTCTTC.